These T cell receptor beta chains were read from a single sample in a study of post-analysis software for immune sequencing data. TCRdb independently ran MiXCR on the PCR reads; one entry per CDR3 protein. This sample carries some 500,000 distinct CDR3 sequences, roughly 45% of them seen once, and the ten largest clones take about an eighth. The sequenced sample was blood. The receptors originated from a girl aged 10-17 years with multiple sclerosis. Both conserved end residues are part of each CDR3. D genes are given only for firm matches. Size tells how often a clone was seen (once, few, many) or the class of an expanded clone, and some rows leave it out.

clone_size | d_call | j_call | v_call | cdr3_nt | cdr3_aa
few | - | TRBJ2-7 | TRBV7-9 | TGTGCCAGCAGCGAGTTTGGCGACGAGCAGTACTTC | CASSEFGDEQYF
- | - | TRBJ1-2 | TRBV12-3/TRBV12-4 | TGTGCCAGCAGAATCAGGGGTAACTATGGCTACACCTTC | CASRIRGNYGYTF
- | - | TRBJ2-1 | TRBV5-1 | TGCGCCAGCAGCACGGGAGTAGGGGACAATGAGCAGTTCTTC | CASSTGVGDNEQFF
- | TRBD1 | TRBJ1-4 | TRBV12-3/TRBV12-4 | TGTGCCAGCAGCTACGACAGGGGGGGGAAACTGTTTTTT | CASSYDRGGKLFF
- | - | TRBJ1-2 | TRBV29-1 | TGCAGCGCGGGCCCGGAGAGGAGAGCTAACTATGGCTACACCTTC | CSAGPERRANYGYTF
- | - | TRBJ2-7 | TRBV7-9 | TGTGCCAGCAGCTTCCGGGACCTCAGGAGCGAGCAGTACTTC | CASSFRDLRSEQYF
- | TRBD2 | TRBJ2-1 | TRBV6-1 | TGTGCCAGCAGTGAAGGACTAGCGGTCATCAATGAGCAGTTCTTC | CASSEGLAVINEQFF
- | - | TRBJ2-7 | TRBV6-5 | TGTGCCAGCAGTTACTACAAGACAGGAACACCCTACGAGCAGTACTTC | CASSYYKTGTPYEQYF
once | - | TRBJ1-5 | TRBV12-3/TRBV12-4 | TGTGCCAGCAGTCTAAAAACTGCGAATCAGCCCCAGCATTTT | CASSLKTANQPQHF
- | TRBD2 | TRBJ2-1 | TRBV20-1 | TGCAGTGCCGACTCTAGCGGGAGGGCCTACAATGAGCAGTTCTTC | CSADSSGRAYNEQFF
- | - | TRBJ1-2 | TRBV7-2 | TGTGCCAGCAGCCCGCCCCCTGGCTACACCTTC | CASSPPPGYTF
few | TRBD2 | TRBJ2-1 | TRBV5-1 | TGCGCCAGCAGCTTCTCCGGGACTAGCGGGAGAAACCCCTACAATGAGCAGTTCTTC | CASSFSGTSGRNPYNEQFF
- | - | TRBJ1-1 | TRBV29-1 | TGCAGCGTTGAAGAAGGACTCAGGGGAGGAGGTACTGAAGCTTTCTTT | CSVEEGLRGGGTEAFF